A selection of T cell receptor beta chains follows, all from one sample in a study of cytomegalovirus exposure and HLA in healthy donors. Some clones are missing from TCRdb's copy, which holds only in-frame ones; the method was immunoSEQ multiplex PCR. The table records about 82,000 clones, more than 60% of them present only once. Material for sequencing was PBMCs. The receptor set was obtained from a human donor in good health. Both conserved end residues are part of each CDR3. Fields, in order: D gene, clone size, J gene, V gene, CDR3 protein, CDR3 DNA. The D gene is left open where the match is weak. Expanded clones are given a class, and other clones once, few, many or no size at all.

TRBD1 | . | TRBJ1-5 | TRBV27 | CASSKTGEGNQPQHF | TGTGCCAGCAGCAAGACAGGGGAAGGGAATCAGCCCCAGCATTTT
. | . | TRBJ1-2 | TRBV5-5 | CASAEGAHGYTF | TGTGCCAGTGCCGAAGGGGCTCATGGCTACACCTTC
TRBD2 | once | TRBJ2-7 | TRBV5-4 | CASSLDSGRYEQYF | TGTGCCAGCAGCTTGGATAGCGGGAGATACGAGCAGTACTTC
. | once | TRBJ2-4 | TRBV4-3 | CASSQEYAGKQYF | TGCGCCAGCAGCCAAGAATATGCGGGGAAACAGTACTTC
. | . | TRBJ1-2 | TRBV7-9 | CASTFGGADYGYTF | TGTGCCAGCACGTTCGGGGGGGCGGACTATGGCTACACCTTC
. | . | TRBJ1-1 | TRBV5-1 | CASSPGGEAFF | TGCGCCAGCAGTCCCGGAGGTGAAGCTTTCTTT
TRBD1 | . | TRBJ2-4 | TRBV6-1 | CASSGYRGGKDIQYF | TGTGCCAGCAGTGGATACAGGGGCGGTAAGGACATTCAGTACTTC
. | . | TRBJ1-6 | TRBV23-1 | CASSQGATNSPLHF | TGCGCCAGCAGTCAGGGGGCCACAAATTCACCCCTCCACTTT
. | . | TRBJ1-1 | TRBV19 | CASLGQENTEAFF | TGTGCCAGTTTAGGACAAGAGAACACTGAAGCTTTCTTT
. | few | TRBJ1-2 | TRBV27 | CASSGGHGYTF | TGTGCCAGCAGTGGTGGCCATGGCTACACCTTC
. | . | TRBJ2-7 | TRBV7-9 | CSSSWGEDEQYF | TGTTCCAGCAGCTGGGGGGAGGACGAGCAGTACTTC
TRBD1 | . | TRBJ1-2 | TRBV4-3 | CASSQGTGGRYTF | TGCGCCAGCAGCCAAGGTACAGGGGGAAGATACACCTTC
. | . | TRBJ2-1 | TRBV25-1 | CASSVSGGSSYNEQFF | TGTGCCAGCAGTGTGTCCGGGGGTAGCTCCTACAATGAGCAGTTCTTC
. | . | TRBJ2-1 | TRBV9 | CASSVEVGGTFNEQFF | TGTGCCAGCAGCGTAGAGGTCGGGGGGACATTTAATGAGCAGTTCTTC
. | few | TRBJ1-4 | TRBV6-7 | CASSYSKGETNEKLFF | TGTGCCAGCAGTTACTCGAAAGGGGAAACTAATGAAAAACTGTTTTTT
TRBD2 | few | TRBJ2-7 | TRBV6-5 | CASNLLAGDGEQYF | TGTGCCAGCAACTTACTAGCGGGGGACGGTGAGCAGTACTTC
TRBD2 | . | TRBJ2-3 | TRBV4-2 | CASSQSLAGGTDTQYF | TGTGCCAGCAGCCAATCGCTAGCGGGGGGCACAGATACGCAGTATTTT
TRBD2 | . | TRBJ2-7 | TRBV7-2 | CASSLVGLAGEYYEQYF | TGTGCCAGCAGCTTAGTGGGACTAGCGGGGGAATACTACGAGCAGTACTTC
TRBD1 | . | TRBJ1-1 | TRBV5-5 | CASSPGTVSNTEAFF | TGTGCCAGCAGTCCCGGGACAGTGTCTAACACTGAAGCTTTCTTT
TRBD1 | few | TRBJ1-1 | TRBV5-1 | CASSYGTGNTEAFF | TGCGCCAGCAGCTATGGGACAGGGAACACTGAAGCTTTCTTT
. | . | TRBJ1-4 | TRBV5-6 | CASSLNGRTEGEKLFF | TGTGCCAGCAGCCTAAATGGACGGACTGAGGGTGAAAAACTGTTTTTT
. | . | TRBJ2-3 | TRBV5-1 | CATSPGDPSDTQYF | TGCGCCACCTCCCCGGGGGACCCCTCGGATACGCAGTATTTT
TRBD2 | . | TRBJ2-7 | TRBV18 | CASSLGGGSYEQYF | TGTGCCAGCTCACTCGGCGGGGGGTCGTACGAGCAGTACTTC
. | . | TRBJ2-3 | TRBV5-1 | CASNLLTGSSADTQYF | TGCGCCAGCAATCTACTTACAGGGTCGTCTGCGGATACGCAGTATTTT
. | once | TRBJ1-2 | TRBV28 | CASSLTGARGYTF | TGTGCCAGCAGTTTGACAGGAGCCAGGGGCTACACCTTC